The rows below give T cell receptor beta chains drawn from one sample of a study of blood T cells in healthy people across ages. MiXCR was run by TCRdb on the 5' RACE reads, yielding one entry per CDR3 protein. The data contain about 1 million distinct CDR3 sequences, almost 25% of them singletons. The same sample was also studied in work on T cells of mothers and their children.

Sequenced sample: blood. The source of these receptors is a girl aged 2-10 years in good health. Each CDR3 is given with its conserved first and last residue. The D gene is left open where the match is weak. The size of a clone is reported for some rows only, either as once, few or many, or as a class for expanded clones.

V	J	size	D	CDR3	DNA
TRBV7-2	TRBJ2-7	-	-	CASSFVGGYTYEQYF	TGTGCCAGCAGCTTTGTCGGGGGATACACCTACGAGCAGTACTTC
TRBV11-2	TRBJ1-2	few	-	CASSGLTTALNYGYTF	TGTGCCAGCAGCGGGCTAACGACAGCACTCAACTATGGCTACACCTTC
TRBV20-1	TRBJ2-3	few	-	CSANARGAGDTQYF	TGCAGTGCTAATGCTAGGGGGGCCGGAGATACGCAGTATTTT
TRBV7-3	TRBJ2-7	few	-	CASSLTGGADEQYF	TGTGCCAGCAGCTTAACGGGCGGGGCCGACGAGCAGTACTTC
TRBV7-9	TRBJ2-5	few	-	CASSPNRNQETQYF	TGTGCCAGCAGCCCCAACAGGAACCAAGAGACCCAGTACTTC
TRBV7-2	TRBJ2-1	-	TRBD2	CASSPSGLASNEQFF	TGTGCCAGCAGCCCTTCGGGACTAGCGAGCAATGAGCAGTTCTTC
TRBV6-5	TRBJ2-7	-	TRBD1	CASSSTGGYVGEQYF	TGTGCCAGCAGTTCAACAGGGGGGTACGTTGGCGAGCAGTACTTC
TRBV2	TRBJ1-5	-	-	CASSEATGAGQPPHF	TGTGCCAGCAGTGAAGCGACCGGAGCGGGCCAGCCCCCGCATTTT
TRBV27	TRBJ2-1	-	-	CASSRLAGDEQFF	TGTGCCAGCAGTCGGCTCGCCGGGGATGAGCAGTTCTTC
TRBV5-1	TRBJ2-7	-	TRBD2	CASSLFAGAVEQYF	TGCGCCAGCAGCTTGTTTGCGGGAGCAGTCGAGCAGTACTTC
TRBV11-2	TRBJ1-3	-	-	CASSTGDVGNTIYF	TGTGCCAGCAGCACAGGCGACGTTGGGAACACCATATATTTT
TRBV6-1	TRBJ2-5	-	-	CASRDQFQETQYF	TGTGCCAGCAGGGATCAGTTTCAAGAGACCCAGTACTTC
TRBV20-1	TRBJ2-1	-	TRBD2	CSARDATAGVYNEQFF	TGCAGTGCTAGAGATGCCACAGCGGGAGTCTACAATGAGCAGTTCTTC
TRBV6-5	TRBJ2-7	-	-	CASSYSDGTYEQYF	TGTGCCAGCAGTTACTCCGACGGAACATACGAGCAGTACTTC
TRBV6-2/TRBV6-3	TRBJ1-2	-	-	CASNDIRKVENGYTF	TGTGCCAGCAATGACATCAGGAAGGTGGAGAATGGCTACACCTTC
TRBV3-1	TRBJ2-5	few	-	CASSHDRYQETQYF	TGTGCCAGCAGCCATGACAGGTACCAAGAGACCCAGTACTTC
TRBV7-2	TRBJ2-3	few	-	CASSMEDTQYF	TGTGCCAGCAGCATGGAAGATACGCAGTATTTT
TRBV7-3	TRBJ2-5	few	TRBD2	CASSLTSVETQYF	TGTGCCAGCAGCCTTACTAGCGTAGAGACCCAGTACTTC
TRBV4-3	TRBJ2-1	few	-	CASSYTSLNEQFF	TGCGCCAGCAGCTACACTAGCCTGAATGAGCAATTCTTC
TRBV9	TRBJ2-5	few	TRBD2	CASSFPTSGSGETQYF	TGTGCCAGCAGCTTTCCGACTAGCGGGAGTGGAGAGACCCAGTACTTC
TRBV18	TRBJ2-7	many	-	CASSPPGYYEQYF	TGTGCCAGCTCACCACCGGGGTATTACGAGCAGTACTTC
TRBV4-1	TRBJ2-7	few	-	CAARDSSNDEQYF	TGCGCCGCTCGGGACTCCTCAAACGACGAGCAGTACTTC